The sequence of this T cell receptor beta chain was determined in a study of siplizumab effects on memory and regulatory T cells. Profiling relied on immunoSEQ multiplex PCR, and the TCRdb table lists in-frame clones only, not all of them. The sample contains 9,500 to 15,000 clones, around 43% of which appear only once. Worth noting for this clone: Its matching antigen is unknown.

The mixed lymphocyte reaction cells were cocultured at 37°C for about 6 days. The source of this sequence is a human donor in good health; the cells came from an allogeneic mixed lymphocyte reaction. Some clones in this sample may be carry-over from other donors' samples. The specimen was CFSE-low (dividing) CD8+ T cells sorted from an allogeneic mixed lymphocyte reaction.

CDR3 loop: CASSSYSHQPQHF. CDR3 nucleotide sequence: TGTGCCAGCAGCTCCTACAGCCATCAGCCCCAGCATTTT. V is TRBV11-2 and J is TRBJ1-5; D gene ambiguous. Germline CDR1 and CDR2: SGHAT and FQNNGV. Trimming removed 4 bases at V and 5 bases at J, with 9 bases between. This CDR3 comprises 13 residues.